This T cell receptor (beta chain) was found in a study of CD8 T cells in Susac syndrome. The J segment lost 0 bases and the V segment lost 1 base, leaving 2 bases of the junction unmatched. The CDR3 covers 16 residues. TEMRA cells were FACS-enriched, unlike CD8+ and CD4+ T cells, which were negatively isolated. The RNA input was about 0.5 to 1 ug, and it was reverse transcribed with random hexamers. Coverage of TCR beta CDR3 amplification by immunoSEQ multiplex PCR extended to 54 Vbeta and 13 Jbeta. MiXCR, run by TCRdb on the immunoSEQ multiplex PCR reads, gives a single entry per CDR3 protein. The repertoire holds 250,000 to 300,000 distinct CDR3 sequences, with 85% as singletons.

This chain links TRBV12-3 or TRBV12-4 with TRBJ2-2; TRBD2 agrees at 7 bases. This TCR was recovered from a human donor with multiple sclerosis. Sequenced sample: CD8+ T cells from PBMCs. As DNA, the CDR3 is TGTGCCAGCAGTTTAGTCGCGGGAGCGAACACCGGGGAGCTGTTTTTT. This encodes CASSLVAGANTGELFF.